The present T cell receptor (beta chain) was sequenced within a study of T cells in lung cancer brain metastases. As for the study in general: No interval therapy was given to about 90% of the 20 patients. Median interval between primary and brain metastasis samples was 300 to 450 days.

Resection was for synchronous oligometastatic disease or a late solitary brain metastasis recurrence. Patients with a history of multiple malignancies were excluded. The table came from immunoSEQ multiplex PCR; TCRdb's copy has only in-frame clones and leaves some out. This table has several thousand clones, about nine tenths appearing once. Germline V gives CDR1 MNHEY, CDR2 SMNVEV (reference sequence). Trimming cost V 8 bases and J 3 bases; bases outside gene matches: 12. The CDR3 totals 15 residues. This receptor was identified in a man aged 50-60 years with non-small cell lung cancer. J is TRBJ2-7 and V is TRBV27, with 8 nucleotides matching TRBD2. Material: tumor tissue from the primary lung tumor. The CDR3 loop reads CASSSGRGVIYEQYF. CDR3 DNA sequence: TGTGCCAGCTCTTCCGGGCGGGGGGTTATCTACGAGCAGTACTTC.